Presented here are 17 T cell receptor beta chains from one specimen sequenced in a study of blood T cell repertoires in COVID-19. Clones were sequenced by immunoSEQ multiplex PCR, and TCRdb holds only the in-frame ones, with some missing. The profile covers 300,000 to 400,000 clones, with over 75% appearing a single time and over 2% taken by the ten largest. The sequenced sample consisted of peripheral blood. These receptors originate from a woman aged 60-70 years with COVID-19, enrolled during active disease.

The chain recombines TRBV2 with TRBJ2-2; D is perhaps TRBD2 (5 bases). Trimming removed 0 bases from V and 4 bases from J, with 27 bases in between. Germline V gene sequence: CDR1 SNHLY, CDR2 FYNNEI. The CDR3 runs 21 residues. The CDR3 loop reads CASSEALLWASGRVSTGELFF. CDR3 sequence (DNA): TGTGCCAGCAGTGAAGCGCTTCTCTGGGCTTCGGGAAGGGTGAGCACCGGGGAGCTGTTTTTT.

In this sample, this clone turned up once. Within the sample, other DNA sequences also encode this same CDR3. The chain carries TRBV19 and TRBJ1-2; D perhaps matches TRBD1 (6 bases). The CDR3 loop spans 13 amino acids. Trimming removed 3 bases at V and 2 bases at J, with 7 bases between. Per the germline V gene, CDR1 is LNHDA and CDR2 is SQIVND (reference sequence). For the CDR3, the DNA is TGTGCCAGTAGTATTGGGGGCAACTATGGCTACACCTTC. The encoded protein is CASSIGGNYGYTF.

The rearrangement uses TRBV18 and TRBJ2-1, with a weak D call TRBD1 (6 bases). The CDR3 extends over 15 amino acids. Germline CDR1 reads KGHSH; CDR2 reads LQKENI. The germline V and J ends were trimmed by 1 base and 13 bases, with 20 bases remaining between them. CDR3 nucleotides: TGTGCCAGCTCACCACAGGCAAAGATCCCAGGGGAACAGTTCTTC. As protein: CASSPQAKIPGEQFF.

The rearrangement joins TRBV5-4 to TRBJ2-3; the match to TRBD2 covers 8 bases. V trimming: 0 bases; J trimming: 4 bases; junction bases outside the gene matches: 7. This CDR3 region has 16 residues. Germline loops: CDR1 SGHNT, CDR2 YYREEE (reference sequence). The CDR3 is CASSLGPGGAPDTQYF. Written as DNA, the CDR3 is TGTGCCAGCAGCTTGGGCCCGGGGGGGGCCCCAGATACGCAGTATTTT. The full variable domain, in which reference TRBV5-4 and TRBJ2-3 provide the parts outside the CDR3, is ETGVTQSPTHLIKTRGQQVTLRCSSQSGHNTVSWYQQALGQGPQFIFQYYREEENGRGNFPPRFSGLQFPNYSSELNVNALELDDSALYLCASSLGPGGAPDTQYFGPGTRLTVL.

V is TRBV6-5 and J is TRBJ2-7, with 10 bases fitting TRBD1. The CDR3 runs to 14 residues. The germline CDR1 and CDR2 sequences are MNHEY and SVGAGI. Trimming took 5 bases from V and 2 from J; bases not matched to a gene: 3. As DNA, the CDR3 is TGTGCCAGCAGTCCTGGACAGGGGGCCTACGAGCAGTACTTC. This translates into CASSPGQGAYEQYF.

This clone was seen a single time. The chain combines TRBV5-6 with TRBJ2-7, with D possibly matching TRBD1 (7 bases). V was cut by 4 bases and J by 4 bases, with 21 bases left in between. Looked up from germline, CDR1 is SGHDT and CDR2 is YYEEEE. The CDR3 runs 16 residues. The CDR3 spells CASSGGPGGYLYEQYF. The CDR3 DNA reads as TGTGCCAGCAGCGGGGGGCCAGGGGGATACCTATACGAGCAGTACTTC.

This chain joins TRBV4-1 and TRBJ2-3; 7 nucleotides line up with TRBD1. This CDR3 contains 17 residues. Germline V gene data show CDR1 as MGHRA and CDR2 as YSYEKL. With 4 bases clipped from V and 0 bases from J, the junction kept 10 bases outside the gene matches. The CDR3 DNA reads as TGCGCCAGCAGCCGTTATAGGACAGGACAAAGCACAGATACGCAGTATTTT. Residues: CASSRYRTGQSTDTQYF.

This sequence joins TRBV7-3 and TRBJ2-2; D possibly corresponds to TRBD2 (7 bases). V shed 5 bases and J shed 0 bases, with 13 bases lying between them. The CDR3 is 16 amino acids. The V gene's germline CDR1 is SGHTA and CDR2 FQGTGA. The DNA for the CDR3 is TGTGCCAGCAGCGTGGCGGGGGCCTCGAACACCGGGGAGCTGTTTTTT. Translating gives CASSVAGASNTGELFF.

This clone was seen just once. Sequence at one end of the junction differs from germline and may be a read error. The J gene is TRBJ2-7, the V gene TRBV2, with 9 bases lining up with TRBD2. The CDR3 totals 15 residues. Looked up from germline, CDR1 is SNHLY and CDR2 is FYNNEI. The CDR3 DNA sequence: TGTGCCAGCAGGGAAGGACTAGCGCCAGCCTACGAGCAGTACTTC. This gives the protein CASREGLAPAYEQYF.

V gene TRBV10-3 combines with J gene TRBJ1-1, with a weak D call TRBD1 (6 bases). Germline CDR1 ENHRY, CDR2 SYGVKD. This CDR3 has 14 residues. Trimming shortened V by 0 bases and J by 4 bases, and 9 bases separated the two germline ends. The CDR3, as DNA: TGTGCCATCAGTGAGTCAGGGGGTAGCACTGAAGCTTTCTTT. This encodes CAISESGGSTEAFF.

This clone was seen a single time. The chain uses TRBV5-1 and TRBJ2-1, with 11 positions matching TRBD1. The CDR3 has 17 amino acids. V lost 1 base to trimming and J lost 7 bases; unmatched junction nucleotides: 10. From germline, CDR1 is SGHRS and CDR2 YFSETQ. The CDR3 DNA follows: TGCGCCAGCAGCTTGCCTAATCCGGGACAGGGGGTGAATGAGCAGTTCTTC. Its translation is CASSLPNPGQGVNEQFF.

The chain links TRBV5-1 to TRBJ1-3, with D perhaps matching TRBD1 (6 bases). The V end was cut by 0 bases, the J end by 0 bases, with 10 bases between. This CDR3 contains 16 residues. Germline V gives CDR1 SGHRS, CDR2 YFSETQ. CDR3 nucleotides: TGCGCCAGCAGCTTGGGGCAGGGGTTCTCTGGAAACACCATATATTTT. Its translation: CASSLGQGFSGNTIYF.

The rearrangement uses TRBV24-1 and TRBJ2-2, with TRBD1 identical over 7 bases. The CDR3 spans 17 residues. The V segment lost 4 bases and the J segment 7 bases; nucleotides outside the gene matches: 14. Per germline, CDR1 KGHDR and CDR2 SFDVKD. The CDR3, as DNA: TGTGCCACCAGTGACCCAACTCCGACAGGGCAGGGCGGGGAGCTGTTTTTT. It translates to CATSDPTPTGQGGELFF.

This chain uses TRBV4-1 with TRBJ2-3; 8 nucleotides agree with TRBD2. CDR3 length equals 18 residues. Germline trimming cut 1 base from V and 4 bases from J; bases unmatched to any gene: 13. Germline V CDR1 and CDR2: MGHRA, YSYEKL. The CDR3 reads CASSQGALARGVADTQYF. CDR3 nucleotide sequence: TGCGCCAGCAGCCAAGGAGCCTTAGCGCGGGGGGTGGCAGATACGCAGTATTTT.

The V gene is TRBV28, the J gene TRBJ2-3; D is unclear. Germline CDR1 is MDHEN and CDR2 is SYDVKM. Trimming removed 6 bases at V and 2 bases at J, with 9 bases between. The CDR3 is made up of 13 amino acids. The CDR3 DNA reads as TGTGCCAGCAGCCCCAGGCCCACAGATACGCAGTATTTT. Translation: CASSPRPTDTQYF.

This clone has a single count. The CDR3 region has the DNA TGTGCCATCAGTCCAGGGACAGGAGCAACAGGAGGCACAGATACGCAGTATTTT. Translated: CAISPGTGATGGTDTQYF. The chain couples TRBV10-3 to TRBJ2-3, with TRBD1 matching over 8 bases. There are 18 residues in the CDR3. The V gene end was trimmed by 5 bases and the J gene end by 1 base; junction bases not matched to a gene: 14. Germline assignment: CDR1 ENHRY and CDR2 SYGVKD.

This chain links TRBV7-9 with TRBJ2-5; 11 bases line up with TRBD1. Per the germline V gene, CDR1 is SEHNR and CDR2 is FQNEAQ (reference sequence). This CDR3 comprises 18 residues. Trimming took 1 base from V and 5 from J; bases not matched to a gene: 12. The CDR3 here is CASSLGLADRGQVETQYF. The CDR3 DNA reads as TGTGCCAGCAGCTTAGGCTTGGCGGACAGGGGGCAGGTGGAGACCCAGTACTTC.